Listed below are T cell receptor beta chains from one sample, sequenced in a study of T cells in Graves' hyperthyroidism and ophthalmopathy. TCRdb re-called the multiplex PCR reads with MiXCR, one entry per CDR3 protein. This sample has about 360,000 distinct CDR3 sequences, with 25% found just once. Sequencing input: blood. These receptors were taken from a man in his forties or fifties with Graves' hyperthyroidism. Both conserved end residues are part of each CDR3. A D gene is named only where the DNA matches it firmly. Size values are once, few and many counts, or a class for expanded clones, and some rows have none.

d_call j_call clone_size v_call cdr3_nt cdr3_aa
TRBD1 TRBJ1-1 once TRBV19 TGTGCCAGTAGACGGGGACAGGGGGCCACTGAAGCTTTCTTT CASRRGQGATEAFF
TRBD1 TRBJ2-1 . TRBV10-3 TGTGCCTCGGACAGGGGGTCAGGGGGCCATGAGCAGTTCTTC CASDRGSGGHEQFF
. TRBJ2-7 . TRBV20-1 TGCAGTGCTAAGCGGGACAGTGCCTACGAGCAGTACTTC CSAKRDSAYEQYF
. TRBJ2-5 . TRBV20-1 TGCAGTGCTAGAGATCTGGGGCAGGGGGGTTCCCAAGAGACCCAGTACTTC CSARDLGQGGSQETQYF
. TRBJ2-7 many TRBV18 TGTGCCAGCTCACCCCGCAGGGCCTACGAGCAGTACTTC CASSPRRAYEQYF
TRBD2 TRBJ2-7 many TRBV28 TGTGCCAGCAGTTCCCGACTAGCGGGAGTTCGCGAGCAGTACTTC CASSSRLAGVREQYF
. TRBJ2-2 . TRBV6-9 TGTGCCAGCAGTTACCCGACTGGCGGGGAGCTGTTTTTT CASSYPTGGELFF
TRBD2 TRBJ2-5 . TRBV19 TGTGCCAGTAGTATAACGAATTCGTTTGGCCTAGCGGGAGTACAGTACTTC CASSITNSFGLAGVQYF
. TRBJ2-1 . TRBV10-2 TGCGCCAGCAGTGAGAGCTTAAATGAGCAGTTCTTC CASSESLNEQFF
. TRBJ2-4 many TRBV11-1 TGTGCCAGCACGGGGATAGCCAAAAACATTCAGTACTTC CASTGIAKNIQYF
TRBD2 TRBJ2-6 few TRBV7-3 TGTGCCAGCAGCTCAGGGACTAGCGGGAGGGCCTCCGGGGCCAACGTCCTGACTTTC CASSSGTSGRASGANVLTF
. TRBJ2-4 . TRBV2 TGTGCCAGCGGAGGACGGATGACCAAAAACATTCAGTACTTC CASGGRMTKNIQYF
. TRBJ1-2 few TRBV2 TGTGCCAGCAAGGGACCCCTTAACTATGGCTACACCTTC CASKGPLNYGYTF
. TRBJ2-5 . TRBV5-4 TGTGCCAGCAGCTTCTTTTCAGGGGCGAAGACCCAGTACTTC CASSFFSGAKTQYF
TRBD1 TRBJ1-3 few TRBV2 TGTGCCAGCAGGCTGACAGGGCAGGAGGACACCATATATTTT CASRLTGQEDTIYF